These T cell receptor beta chains were read from a single sample in a study of a mutant IDH1 vaccine in newly diagnosed glioma. These receptors are not linked to any known antigen. Profiled with immunoSEQ multiplex PCR; TCRdb holds only in-frame clones, not every one. This table has 65,000 to 85,000 clones, more than 75% appearing once. This specimen consisted of PBMCs, obtained from a glioma patient whose treatment included an IDH1 peptide vaccine. The receptors were gathered from a man aged 25 to 45 with glioma. CDR3s include the opening cysteine and the closing phenylalanine or tryptophan. A D gene is named only where the DNA matches it firmly. Not all rows give a size; the values are once, few, many and, for expanded clones, a class.

-,TRBJ2-7,TRBV10-2,few,CASRDSYEQYF,TGCGCCAGCAGGGACAGCTACGAGCAGTACTTC
-,TRBJ2-7,TRBV7-2,-,CASSRGGDLSYEQYF,TGTGCCAGCAGCCGGGGCGGCGACCTCTCCTACGAGCAGTACTTC
-,TRBJ2-5,TRBV2,-,CASRSGTGVETQYF,TGTGCCAGCAGGTCCGGGACTGGGGTTGAGACCCAGTACTTC
-,TRBJ1-2,TRBV27,-,CANKRAAVVGGYTF,TGTGCCAACAAGAGGGCTGCCGTAGTAGGTGGCTACACCTTC
-,TRBJ2-7,TRBV7-9,-,CASSSPPGATYEQYF,TGTGCCAGCAGCTCACCGCCGGGGGCTACCTACGAGCAGTACTTC
TRBD2,TRBJ2-1,TRBV5-1,-,CASSLFRLAGGLEFF,TGCGCCAGCAGCTTGTTTAGACTAGCGGGGGGTCTAGAGTTCTTC
-,TRBJ2-7,TRBV27,-,CASSLTPYYEQYF,TGTGCCAGCAGTTTAACACCTTATTACGAGCAGTACTTC
-,TRBJ2-2,TRBV27,once,CASSLSENTGELFF,TGTGCCAGCAGTTTATCGGAGAACACCGGGGAGCTGTTTTTT
-,TRBJ1-6,TRBV11-1,-,CASSRSGPNSPLHF,TGTGCCAGCAGCCGGTCAGGGCCTAATTCACCCCTCCACTTT
-,TRBJ1-1,TRBV7-6,-,CASSLAGNTEAFF,TGTGCCAGCAGCTTAGCAGGGAACACTGAAGCTTTCTTT
-,TRBJ1-2,TRBV29-1,-,CSASPPGSNYGYTF,TGCAGCGCTTCTCCTCCAGGCTCCAACTATGGCTACACCTTC
-,TRBJ2-4,TRBV28,-,CASSLFPTVGKNIQYF,TGTGCCAGCAGTTTATTCCCGACAGTGGGCAAAAACATTCAGTACTTC
-,TRBJ1-6,TRBV19,-,CASSIVSSYNSPLHF,TGTGCCAGTAGTATCGTAAGCTCCTATAATTCACCCCTCCACTTT
-,TRBJ1-1,TRBV5-1,-,CASSLQGTSEAFF,TGCGCCAGCAGCTTGCAGGGAACCTCGGAAGCTTTCTTT
-,TRBJ2-7,TRBV19,-,CASKADLSYEQYF,TGTGCCAGTAAGGCGGACCTGTCCTACGAGCAGTACTTC
TRBD1,TRBJ1-2,TRBV5-4,-,CASTITPGTVNYGYTF,TGTGCCAGCACCATTACCCCGGGGACAGTAAACTATGGCTACACCTTC
TRBD1,TRBJ1-2,TRBV18,-,CASSQDRSVYYGYTF,TGTGCCAGCTCGCAGGACAGGTCCGTCTACTATGGCTACACCTTC
-,TRBJ2-5,TRBV10-3,-,CAIRDSAQETQYF,TGTGCCATCAGGGACTCGGCTCAAGAGACCCAGTACTTC
-,TRBJ1-1,TRBV6-6,-,CVVGVSKNTEAFF,TGTGTGGTGGGGGTCTCTAAGAACACTGAAGCTTTCTTT
-,TRBJ2-2,TRBV7-8,-,CASSPGQSNTGELFF,TGTGCCAGCAGCCCCGGACAGTCGAACACCGGGGAGCTGTTTTTT
-,TRBJ1-2,TRBV5-1,-,CASSLEVQAYGYTF,TGCGCCAGCAGCTTGGAGGTCCAGGCCTATGGCTACACCTTC
-,TRBJ1-6,TRBV10-3,-,CAISESWGGTSPLHF,TGTGCCATCAGTGAGTCATGGGGGGGAACTTCACCCCTCCACTTT
-,TRBJ2-5,TRBV4-2,-,CASSRRDRQETQYF,TGTGCCAGCAGCAGACGTGACAGACAAGAGACCCAGTACTTC
-,TRBJ1-1,TRBV29-1,few,CSVWTLNTEAFF,TGCAGCGTTTGGACGCTGAACACTGAAGCTTTCTTT
TRBD1,TRBJ2-7,TRBV2,-,CASRTTGQSYEQYF,TGTGCCAGCAGAACGACGGGACAGTCCTACGAGCAGTACTTC
TRBD1,TRBJ1-6,TRBV4-1,-,CASSYTRDRGDSPLHF,TGCGCCAGCAGCTACACCCGGGACAGGGGTGATTCACCCCTCCACTTT
TRBD1,TRBJ2-3,TRBV7-2,-,CASSLVGQGSDTQYF,TGTGCCAGCAGCCTTGTAGGACAGGGCTCAGATACGCAGTATTTT